Below, 21 T cell receptor beta chains from the same sample are listed, as sequenced in a study of shared clonotypes between healthy human individuals. Clones were sequenced by immunoSEQ multiplex PCR, and TCRdb holds only the in-frame ones, with some missing. The sample records over 2 million clones, less than 95% being singletons. Terminally differentiated effector memory CD45RA+ cells were excluded from the naive CD8 cells, which were CD45RO-negative and positively selected for CCR7. Material for sequencing was naive CD8+ T cells sorted from blood. Source of these receptors: a man between 18 and 29 years old in good health.

V and J are TRBV27 and TRBJ1-2, with 8 bases identical to TRBD1. CDR1 is MNHEY, CDR2 SMNVEV, per germline (reference sequence). V gave up 5 bases and J gave up 8 bases; unmatched junction bases: 10. CDR3 length: 14 residues. This CDR3 reads CASSPLGQGEGYTF. CDR3 nucleotide sequence: TGTGCCAGCAGTCCGCTCGGACAGGGTGAAGGCTACACCTTC.

For this clone: This same CDR3 is encoded by further DNA sequences in the sample. The V and J genes are TRBV9 and TRBJ1-2; D ambiguous. Deletions cut 4 bases from V and 8 bases from J, with 12 bases between. This CDR3 is built from 12 residues. The germline V gene has CDR1 SGDLS and CDR2 YYNGEE. CDR3 sequence (DNA): TGTGCCAGCAGCCCTGGGGTCGGCGGCTACACCTTC. Amino acid sequence: CASSPGVGGYTF.

This chain links TRBV28 with TRBJ1-4; D uncertain. The CDR3 extends over 13 amino acids. The germline gives CDR1 MDHEN, CDR2 SYDVKM. V lost 3 bases to trimming and J lost 8 bases, with 10 bases between them. CDR3 coding DNA: TGTGCCAGCAGTTTGATAATGGGGGAAAAACTGTTTTTT. It translates to CASSLIMGEKLFF.

This clone was recorded only once. The chain joins TRBV4-1 to TRBJ2-7; 9 nucleotides align to TRBD2. The V and J ends lost 1 base and 4 bases, in that order; junction bases with no gene match: 8. There are 16 residues in the CDR3. The germline CDR1 and CDR2 sequences are MGHRA and YSYEKL. CDR3 protein: CASSQGASGMGYEQYF. For the CDR3, the DNA is TGCGCCAGCAGCCAAGGGGCTAGCGGGATGGGTTACGAGCAGTACTTC.

This clone was seen a single time. This sequence joins TRBV6-1 and TRBJ2-1; the D is unclear. The V end lost 2 bases, the J end lost 4 bases, and 9 bases lay between the germline ends. CDR1 and CDR2 from the germline V gene are MNHNS and SASEGT. This CDR3 region has 14 residues. The CDR3 DNA reads as TGTGCCAGCAGTGAAAGTCAGGAATACAATGAGCAGTTCTTC. Protein product: CASSESQEYNEQFF.

This sequence joins TRBV10-2 and TRBJ1-1; 8 bases are shared with TRBD1. J lost 3 bases, V lost 1 base, and 10 bases had no gene match. The V gene's germline CDR1 is WSHSY and CDR2 SAAADI. The CDR3 totals 17 residues. CDR3 bases: TGCGCCAGCAGTGAGTTGACAGGGGCCCCCGCCGACACTGAAGCTTTCTTT. The encoded protein is CASSELTGAPADTEAFF.

The chain couples TRBV4-1 to TRBJ2-6; D perhaps matches TRBD1 (5 bases). Germline CDR1 is MGHRA and CDR2 is YSYEKL. The CDR3 has 15 residues. Trimming stripped 2 bases from V and 0 bases from J, with 5 bases between. The CDR3 nucleotides are TGCGCCAGCAGCCAAACAGGCTCTGGGGCCAACGTCCTGACTTTC. Its translation is CASSQTGSGANVLTF.

The chain employs TRBV4-1 and TRBJ2-3; 10 bases line up with TRBD1. With V trimmed by 4 bases and J by 3 bases, 7 bases remained unmatched. The CDR3 consists of 16 residues. Germline V gene lookup returns CDR1 MGHRA and CDR2 YSYEKL. As DNA, the CDR3 is TGCGCCAGCAGCCCCCGGACAGGGGGTGTAACAGATACGCAGTATTTT. Its translation is CASSPRTGGVTDTQYF.

V usage is TRBV13 and J usage is TRBJ1-2, with D unclear. V dropped 2 bases and J dropped 3 bases, with 7 bases sitting between them. From germline, CDR1 is PRHDT and CDR2 FYEKMQ (reference sequence). CDR3 length: 13 amino acids. CDR3 DNA sequence: TGTGCCAGCAGCTTATATGGAGACTATGGCTACACCTTC. It is translated as CASSLYGDYGYTF.

This sequence joins TRBV2 and TRBJ2-7; D may be TRBD1 (5 bases). Germline CDR1 SNHLY, CDR2 FYNNEI. V was clipped by 6 bases and J by 5 bases, with 23 bases between them. The CDR3 loop spans 16 amino acids. The CDR3 sequence: CASSPPRLGHNDEQYF. Written as DNA, the CDR3 is TGTGCCAGCAGCCCCCCACGACTCGGACACAACGACGAGCAGTACTTC.

Concerning this clone itself: The junction differs from germline at one of its ends, possibly a read error. V gene TRBV4-1 combines with J gene TRBJ2-7; the D gene is possibly TRBD1 (6 bases). CDR3 size: 15 residues. From germline, CDR1 is MGHRA and CDR2 YSYEKL. CDR3 sequence (DNA): TGCGCCGGCAGCCAAGATGCAGGGGAGACCTACGAGCAGTACTTC. Amino acid sequence: CAGSQDAGETYEQYF.

To note about this clone: The junction departs from the called germline gene at one end, perhaps through a read error. V gene TRBV2 combines with J gene TRBJ1-6; 7 bases are shared with TRBD1. The CDR3 runs to 16 residues. Germline V gene lookup returns CDR1 SNHLY and CDR2 FYNNEI. CDR3 loop: CASSQARDSMNSPLHF. The DNA of the CDR3 is TGTGCCAGCAGTCAAGCCCGGGACAGTATGAATTCACCCCTCCACTTT. Full variable domain (missing parts from reference TRBV2 and TRBJ1-6): EPEVTQTPSHQVTQMGQEVILRCVPISNHLYFYWYRQILGQKVEFLVSFYNNEISEKSEIFDDQFSVERPDGSNFTLKIRSTKLEDSAMYFCASSQARDSMNSPLHFGNGTRLTVT.

In the case of this clone: Other DNA sequences from this sample encode an identical CDR3 as well. V and J are TRBV7-9 and TRBJ2-1; D gene ambiguous. Trimming pared 6 bases from V and 6 bases from J, leaving 3 bases between. The CDR3 consists of 10 residues. CDR1 SEHNR and CDR2 FQNEAQ come from the germline V gene (reference sequence). CDR3 sequence reads: CASSFNEQFF. The CDR3 bases are TGTGCCAGCAGTTTCAATGAGCAGTTCTTC.

The rearrangement joins TRBV6-5 to TRBJ2-7; D is perhaps TRBD1 or TRBD2 (5 bases each). CDR3 length: 16 residues. V was pared by 0 bases and J by 3 bases, with 15 bases between. CDR1 MNHEY and CDR2 SVGAGI come from the germline V gene. The CDR3 is CASSYSVGESHYEQYF. DNA for the CDR3: TGTGCCAGCAGTTACTCGGTGGGGGAGTCCCACTACGAGCAGTACTTC.

This clone was seen a single time. This chain connects TRBV27 to TRBJ2-7; D gene unclear. Germline V gives CDR1 MNHEY, CDR2 SMNVEV (reference sequence). Trimming left V 1 base short and J 7 bases short, with 20 bases between. CDR3 length equals 16 residues. CDR3 amino acids: CASSLYPPGLLLEQYF. CDR3 DNA sequence: TGTGCCAGCAGTTTATATCCCCCAGGCCTCCTACTAGAGCAGTACTTC.

The genes are TRBV27 and TRBJ2-7, with 9 bases that match TRBD1. V shed 6 bases, J shed 1 base, and the junction held 7 bases outside the gene matches. CDR3 length equals 15 residues. From germline, CDR1 is MNHEY and CDR2 SMNVEV (reference sequence). The CDR3 region is CASSHGQGRSYEQYF. In nucleotides, the CDR3 is TGTGCCAGCAGCCACGGACAGGGGAGGTCCTACGAGCAGTACTTC.

Notes on this clone: This sample also contains other DNA sequences that code for the same CDR3. V usage is TRBV6-5 and J usage is TRBJ2-1; D possibly corresponds to TRBD1 (5 bases). Trimming took off 5 bases at V and 4 bases at J, with 6 bases between the two ends. Germline CDR1 is MNHEY and CDR2 is SVGAGI. The CDR3 runs 12 residues. The CDR3 protein is CASSDSYNEQFF. CDR3 bases: TGTGCCAGCAGTGACAGTTACAATGAGCAGTTCTTC.

The CDR3 region has the DNA TGTGCCAGTAGCGTGCCGGGACAGGGGTACACTGAAGCTTTCTTT. It specifies CASSVPGQGYTEAFF. The rearrangement uses TRBV19 and TRBJ1-1, with 10 nucleotides matching TRBD1. V was clipped by 6 bases and J by 3 bases; unmatched bases: 7. Germline CDR1 and CDR2: LNHDA and SQIVND (reference sequence). The CDR3 is 15 residues long.

The rearrangement links TRBV9 to TRBJ2-1; 14 bases are shared with TRBD2. Germline lookup yields CDR1 SGDLS and CDR2 YYNGEE. Trimming took 3 bases from V and 3 from J; bases not matched to a gene: 2. The length of the CDR3 is 16 residues. The CDR3 nucleotides read TGTGCCAGCAGCGGGGGACTAGCGGGAGTCTACAATGAGCAGTTCTTC. Residues: CASSGGLAGVYNEQFF.

This chain joins TRBV5-6 and TRBJ2-1; D remains ambiguous. V lost 0 bases and J 2 bases, leaving 12 bases between the germline ends. The CDR3 extends over 16 amino acids. Germline V CDR1 and CDR2: SGHDT, YYEEEE. The CDR3 sequence is CASSLGTAGAYNEQFF. Here the CDR3 DNA reads TGTGCCAGCAGCTTGGGGACGGCAGGAGCCTACAATGAGCAGTTCTTC.

This clone was detected only once. The chain carries TRBV2 and TRBJ2-6; D is unresolved. Trimming cost V 8 bases and J 0 bases, with 8 bases left between them. The CDR3 has 14 residues. In germline, CDR1 is SNHLY, CDR2 FYNNEI. The CDR3 spells CASQEDSGANVLTF. The CDR3 DNA reads as TGTGCCAGCCAAGAGGACTCTGGGGCCAACGTCCTGACTTTC.